This is a list of T cell receptor beta chains from one sample in a study of blood T cell repertoires in COVID-19. Libraries were prepared by immunoSEQ multiplex PCR; TCRdb keeps only in-frame clonotypes and omits some of them. The data contain 30,000 to 40,000 clones, more than 85% of them singletons. Specimen: peripheral blood. These receptors all come from a human donor in a cohort sampled during active COVID-19. CDR3s include the opening cysteine and the closing phenylalanine or tryptophan. Fields, in order: J gene, V gene, clone size, D gene, CDR3 DNA, CDR3 protein. D genes are given only for firm matches. Clone size is shown for a subset of rows, as once, few, many or a class of expanded clone.

j_call: TRBJ2-7
v_call: TRBV9
clone_size: once
d_call: TRBD2
cdr3_nt: TGTGCCAGCAGCGTTGGTCTAGCGGACTTATACGAGCAGTACTTC
cdr3_aa: CASSVGLADLYEQYF

j_call: TRBJ2-5
v_call: TRBV5-4
clone_size: once
d_call: TRBD2
cdr3_nt: TGTGCCAGCAGCAAGGCGGGGGGACGGGAGACCCAGTACTTC
cdr3_aa: CASSKAGGRETQYF

j_call: TRBJ2-1
v_call: TRBV7-3
clone_size: -
d_call: TRBD2
cdr3_nt: TGTGCCAGCAGCCCTGCTAGCGGGGGATACAATGAGCAGTTCTTC
cdr3_aa: CASSPASGGYNEQFF

j_call: TRBJ2-2
v_call: TRBV27
clone_size: -
d_call: TRBD2
cdr3_nt: TGTGCCAGCACGAGACTAGCGGGAGGGCCGTGGGCCACCGGGGAGCTGTTTTTT
cdr3_aa: CASTRLAGGPWATGELFF

j_call: TRBJ2-6
v_call: TRBV5-5
clone_size: -
d_call: -
cdr3_nt: TGTGCCAGCAGCTCGGACACCACTACTTCTGGGGCCAACGTCCTGACTTTC
cdr3_aa: CASSSDTTTSGANVLTF

j_call: TRBJ2-5
v_call: TRBV25-1
clone_size: -
d_call: TRBD1
cdr3_nt: TGTGCCAGCAGTGAACGAAGACAGGGCTCCCAGGAGACCCAGTACTTC
cdr3_aa: CASSERRQGSQETQYF

j_call: TRBJ1-2
v_call: TRBV28
clone_size: -
d_call: TRBD1
cdr3_nt: TGTGCCAGCAGTCCGACAGGGGGTGGCTACACCTTC
cdr3_aa: CASSPTGGGYTF

j_call: TRBJ2-3
v_call: TRBV7-6
clone_size: -
d_call: TRBD2
cdr3_nt: TGTGCCAGCAGCTTCAGCGGGGGGGCCAGGAATACGCAGTATTTT
cdr3_aa: CASSFSGGARNTQYF

j_call: TRBJ2-1
v_call: TRBV12-3/TRBV12-4
clone_size: -
d_call: -
cdr3_nt: TGTGCCAGCAGACCTGACAGATACAATGAGCAGTTCTTC
cdr3_aa: CASRPDRYNEQFF

j_call: TRBJ2-7
v_call: TRBV5-1
clone_size: -
d_call: TRBD1
cdr3_nt: TGCGCCAGCAGCCTGGGGACAGGGTCCCACGAGCAGTACTTC
cdr3_aa: CASSLGTGSHEQYF

j_call: TRBJ1-1
v_call: TRBV3-1/TRBV3-2
clone_size: -
d_call: TRBD1
cdr3_nt: TGTGCCAGCACCCTGACAGGGCTTAACACTGAAGCTTTCTTT
cdr3_aa: CASTLTGLNTEAFF

j_call: TRBJ2-3
v_call: TRBV29-1
clone_size: -
d_call: TRBD2
cdr3_nt: TGCAGCTATAGACGGGGGGGCACAGATACGCAGTATTTT
cdr3_aa: CSYRRGGTDTQYF

j_call: TRBJ1-2
v_call: TRBV2
clone_size: once
d_call: -
cdr3_nt: TGTGCCAGCAGTGAAAAGGGGGGGGATGGCTACACCTTC
cdr3_aa: CASSEKGGDGYTF

j_call: TRBJ1-1
v_call: TRBV9
clone_size: -
d_call: TRBD1
cdr3_nt: TGTGCCAGCAGCGACCAACAGGGGGCCGACACTGAAGCTTTCTTT
cdr3_aa: CASSDQQGADTEAFF

j_call: TRBJ2-2
v_call: TRBV5-5
clone_size: -
d_call: TRBD1
cdr3_nt: TGTGCCAGCAGCCCCCTACAGGGGGCGGGTCCCCGATTGTGGACCGGGGAGCTGTTTTTT
cdr3_aa: CASSPLQGAGPRLWTGELFF

j_call: TRBJ1-1
v_call: TRBV6-5
clone_size: medium-sized
d_call: TRBD1
cdr3_nt: TGTGCCACACAGAGGGACAGGGGTTACACTGAAGCTTTCTTT
cdr3_aa: CATQRDRGYTEAFF

j_call: TRBJ1-2
v_call: TRBV19
clone_size: -
d_call: -
cdr3_nt: TGTGCCAGTAGTATTGGACTGCGCCGGAAGTCGAATTATGGCTACACCTTC
cdr3_aa: CASSIGLRRKSNYGYTF

j_call: TRBJ1-3
v_call: TRBV30
clone_size: -
d_call: -
cdr3_nt: TGTGCCTGGACTCTAGGAAACACCATATATTTT
cdr3_aa: CAWTLGNTIYF

j_call: TRBJ1-1
v_call: TRBV10-1
clone_size: -
d_call: -
cdr3_nt: TGCGCCAGCAGTGAGTCACCGACAGGTGAAGCTTTCTTT
cdr3_aa: CASSESPTGEAFF

j_call: TRBJ2-1
v_call: TRBV7-2
clone_size: -
d_call: TRBD2
cdr3_nt: TGTGCCAGCAGCTTAGAAGCTAGCGGGGACAATGAGCAGTTCTTC
cdr3_aa: CASSLEASGDNEQFF

j_call: TRBJ1-2
v_call: TRBV27
clone_size: once
d_call: -
cdr3_nt: TGTGCCAGCAGTTCATATGGAGCCTACACCTTC
cdr3_aa: CASSSYGAYTF

j_call: TRBJ2-3
v_call: TRBV5-4
clone_size: -
d_call: TRBD2
cdr3_nt: TGTGCCAGCAGCTTGCTAGCGGGGAGGAGCACAGATACGCAGTATTTT
cdr3_aa: CASSLLAGRSTDTQYF

j_call: TRBJ1-3
v_call: TRBV9
clone_size: -
d_call: -
cdr3_nt: TGTGCCAGCAGCGCAGGGGTTTCTGGAAACACCATATATTTT
cdr3_aa: CASSAGVSGNTIYF

j_call: TRBJ1-2
v_call: TRBV11-2
clone_size: -
d_call: TRBD1
cdr3_nt: TGTGCCAGCAGCGAGGGGACAGAGAGGATGGAGGGCTACACCTTC
cdr3_aa: CASSEGTERMEGYTF

j_call: TRBJ1-5
v_call: TRBV28
clone_size: -
d_call: -
cdr3_nt: TGTGCCAGCAGTCGGTTACAGGGACGGAGCAATCAGCCCCAGCATTTT
cdr3_aa: CASSRLQGRSNQPQHF

j_call: TRBJ1-6
v_call: TRBV11-2
clone_size: -
d_call: -
cdr3_nt: TGTGCCAGCAGCTTAGCCAGGGTTGGAAATTCACCCCTCCACTTT
cdr3_aa: CASSLARVGNSPLHF

j_call: TRBJ2-3
v_call: TRBV18
clone_size: -
d_call: TRBD2
cdr3_nt: TGTGCCAGCTCACCACCGTTTACTAGCGGGGGGGCAACAGATACGCAGTATTTT
cdr3_aa: CASSPPFTSGGATDTQYF